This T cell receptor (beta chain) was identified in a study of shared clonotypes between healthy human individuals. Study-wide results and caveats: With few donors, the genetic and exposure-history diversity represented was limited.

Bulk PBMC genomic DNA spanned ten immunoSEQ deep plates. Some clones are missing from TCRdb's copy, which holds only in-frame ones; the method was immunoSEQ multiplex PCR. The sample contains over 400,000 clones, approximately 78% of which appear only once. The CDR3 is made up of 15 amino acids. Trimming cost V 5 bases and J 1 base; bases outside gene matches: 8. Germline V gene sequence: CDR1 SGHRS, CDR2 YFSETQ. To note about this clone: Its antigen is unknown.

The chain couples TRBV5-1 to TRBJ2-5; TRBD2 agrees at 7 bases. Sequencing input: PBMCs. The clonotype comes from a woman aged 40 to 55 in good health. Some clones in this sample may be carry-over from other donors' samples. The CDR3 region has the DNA TGCGCCAGCAGAAGGGACCTAGCGGTCCAAGAGACCCAGTACTTC. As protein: CASRRDLAVQETQYF.